This record covers a single T cell receptor (beta chain). What it binds is not known. Relative to the germline gene, one junction end is altered; a read error may explain this. The sample comes from a study of tumor-infiltrating lymphocytes in primary liver carcinoma. Whole-study findings and limits: Significantly greater top-250-clone fractions characterized tumors relative to blood (p = 0.039).

Investigators took RNA and DNA out together from 20-30 mg of unsorted bulk tissue. Starting material of 400 to 600 ng total RNA yielded TCR beta cDNA via a constant-region primer. Researchers made the TCR beta libraries by running three nested multiplex PCR rounds with slightly modified ARM-PCR. Use of TRBV1-TRBV30 forward primers with a C-beta reverse primer characterized the first two PCR rounds, which lasted around 9 cycles each. TCRdb reprocessed the multiplex PCR reads via MiXCR and lists one record per CDR3 protein. The sample records approximately 190,000 distinct CDR3 sequences, around four fifths being singletons. The length of the CDR3 is 15 residues. Germline V gives CDR1 MNHEY, CDR2 SVGAGI.

This TCR came from a man aged 40-50 years with primary liver carcinoma and hepatitis B virus infection. Material for sequencing was tumor tissue from primary liver carcinoma. The chain has TRBV6-5 and TRBJ2-7; 9 positions agree with TRBD2. The CDR3 region is CASSWNSGSSYEQYF. For the CDR3, the DNA is TGTGCCAGCAGTTGGAATAGCGGGAGCTCCTACGAACAGTACTTC.